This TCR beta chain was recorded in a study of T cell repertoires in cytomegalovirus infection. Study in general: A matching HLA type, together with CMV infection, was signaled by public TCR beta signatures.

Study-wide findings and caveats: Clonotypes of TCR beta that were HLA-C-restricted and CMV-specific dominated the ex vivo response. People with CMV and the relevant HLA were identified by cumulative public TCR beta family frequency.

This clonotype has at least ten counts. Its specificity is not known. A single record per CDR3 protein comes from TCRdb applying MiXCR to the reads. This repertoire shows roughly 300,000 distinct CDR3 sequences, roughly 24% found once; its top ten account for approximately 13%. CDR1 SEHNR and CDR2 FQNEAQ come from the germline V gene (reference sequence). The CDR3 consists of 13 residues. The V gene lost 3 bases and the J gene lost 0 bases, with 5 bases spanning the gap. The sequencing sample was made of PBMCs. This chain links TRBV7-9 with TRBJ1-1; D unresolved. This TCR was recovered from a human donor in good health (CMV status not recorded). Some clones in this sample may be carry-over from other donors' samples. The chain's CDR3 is CASSFGMNTEAFF. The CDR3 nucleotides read TGTGCCAGCAGCTTTGGCATGAACACTGAAGCTTTCTTT.